Listed here are 2 T cell receptor beta chains from one sample, sequenced in a study of T cells in Graves' hyperthyroidism and ophthalmopathy. RNA transcripts yielded amplified TCR beta CDR3 regions. TCR CDR3 regions were first amplified by RT-PCR with HTBI primers. TCRdb re-called the multiplex PCR reads with MiXCR, one entry per CDR3 protein. In the table there are roughly 350,000 distinct CDR3 sequences, around 14% of which are singletons. Sequencing was done on a sample of blood. The receptors here all came from a woman aged 25 to 39 with Graves' hyperthyroidism.

Ten or more counts support this clonotype. CDR3 sequence (DNA): TGCAGTGCTGGGGGGCCAGGGGGCGCTGGCACAGATACGCAGTATTTT. It encodes CSAGGPGGAGTDTQYF. This chain joins TRBV20-1 and TRBJ2-3; 8 bases match TRBD1. From germline, CDR1 is DFQATT and CDR2 SNEGSKA (reference sequence). Trimming removed 5 bases from V and 1 base from J; junction bases left unmatched: 11. This CDR3 is 16 amino acids long.

This clonotype was detected ten times or more. This rearrangement joins TRBV29-1 to TRBJ2-1; the match to TRBD2 covers 8 bases. CDR3 length: 15 amino acids. The germline V gene has CDR1 SQVTM and CDR2 ANQGSEA. V lost 2 bases and J lost 3; bases outside the gene matches: 6. The CDR3 sequence is CSVESIAGNYNEQFF. In DNA form, the CDR3 reads TGCAGCGTTGAAAGTATAGCGGGGAACTACAATGAGCAGTTCTTC.